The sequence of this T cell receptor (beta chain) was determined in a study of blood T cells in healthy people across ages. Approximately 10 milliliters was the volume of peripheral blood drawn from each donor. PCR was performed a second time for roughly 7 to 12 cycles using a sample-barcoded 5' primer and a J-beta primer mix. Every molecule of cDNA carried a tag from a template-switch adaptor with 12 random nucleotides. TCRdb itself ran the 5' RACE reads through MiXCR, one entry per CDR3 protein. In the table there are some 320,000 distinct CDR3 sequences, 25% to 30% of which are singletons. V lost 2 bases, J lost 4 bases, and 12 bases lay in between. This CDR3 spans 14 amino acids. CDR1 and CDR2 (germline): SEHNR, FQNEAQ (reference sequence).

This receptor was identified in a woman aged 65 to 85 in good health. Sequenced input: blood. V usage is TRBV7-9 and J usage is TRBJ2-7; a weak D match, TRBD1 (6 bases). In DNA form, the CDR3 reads TGTGCCAGCAGCTTATTCGAACAGGGTTACGAGCAGTACTTC. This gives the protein CASSLFEQGYEQYF.